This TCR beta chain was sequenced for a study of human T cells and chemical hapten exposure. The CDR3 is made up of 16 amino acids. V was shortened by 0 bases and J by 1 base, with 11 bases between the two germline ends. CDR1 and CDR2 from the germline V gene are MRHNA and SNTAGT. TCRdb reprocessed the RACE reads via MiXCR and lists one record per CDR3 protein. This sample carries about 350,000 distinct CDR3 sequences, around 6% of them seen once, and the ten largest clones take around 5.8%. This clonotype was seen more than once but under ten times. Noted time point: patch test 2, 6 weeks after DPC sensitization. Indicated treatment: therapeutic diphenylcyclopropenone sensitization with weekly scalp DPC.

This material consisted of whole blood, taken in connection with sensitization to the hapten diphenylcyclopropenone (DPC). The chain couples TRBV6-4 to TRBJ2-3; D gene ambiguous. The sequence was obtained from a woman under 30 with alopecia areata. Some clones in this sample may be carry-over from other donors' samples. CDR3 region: CASSDSLGQGTDTQYF. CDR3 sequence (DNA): TGTGCCAGCAGTGACTCCCTAGGGCAAGGCACAGATACGCAGTATTTT.